The next 17 T cell receptor beta chains were all read from a single sample in a study of Ad26.COV2.S vaccination and SARS-CoV-2 variants. Treatment meaning: around 19 received Ad26.COV2.S at low or high dose, single or two shots; 5 received placebo; per-sample allocation not given. Samples came from day 63 after the first vaccine or placebo injection. Repertoires were generated with immunoSEQ multiplex PCR, while TCRdb's copy carries only in-frame clones and drops some. The sample includes about 680,000 clones, around 89% seen only once; the top ten take roughly 1.5%. This sample comprised peripheral blood, obtained in a trial of Ad26.COV2.S vaccine versus placebo. The receptors come from a person between 18 and 60 years old who received the Ad26.COV2.S COVID-19 vaccine or a placebo.

This CDR3 is CAISPAGPDTQYF. CDR3 sequence (DNA): TGTGCCATCAGCCCCGCAGGGCCAGATACGCAGTATTTT. This rearrangement joins TRBV10-3 to TRBJ2-3; D is perhaps TRBD1 (5 bases). Germline CDR1 is ENHRY and CDR2 is SYGVKD. Trimming cost V 6 bases and J 4 bases, with 11 bases left between them. This CDR3 spans 13 amino acids.

This rearrangement joins TRBV24-1 to TRBJ2-5; 13 bases fit TRBD2. Germline CDR1 is KGHDR and CDR2 is SFDVKD. Trimming at V came to 4 bases and at J to 5 bases, leaving 6 bases not matched to a gene. The CDR3 sequence is 16 residues long. The CDR3 reads CATSELAGGPGETQYF. The CDR3 bases are TGTGCCACCAGTGAACTAGCGGGAGGGCCGGGTGAGACCCAGTACTTC.

V gene TRBV19 combines with J gene TRBJ1-5, with D possibly being TRBD1 (5 bases). V lost 3 bases and J lost 0, with 9 bases in between. The CDR3 length is 15 residues. CDR1 and CDR2 from the germline V gene are LNHDA and SQIVND (reference sequence). The CDR3 DNA reads as TGTGCCAGTAGTATGATAGGGGCTAGCAATCAGCCCCAGCATTTT. Protein product: CASSMIGASNQPQHF.

The rearrangement links TRBV7-2 to TRBJ1-4; 9 nucleotides agree with TRBD1. Germline V gene lookup returns CDR1 SGHTA and CDR2 FQGNSA. The CDR3 consists of 17 residues. V lost 7 bases, J lost 6 bases, and 15 bases stayed unmatched. This CDR3 reads CASTFSRGGQGDEKLFF. CDR3 DNA: TGTGCCAGCACCTTTAGTCGGGGGGGACAGGGAGATGAAAAACTGTTTTTT.

This clone is labeled as medium-sized. The chain combines TRBV11-2 with TRBJ2-1; no firm D call. Germline assignment: CDR1 SGHAT and CDR2 FQNNGV. The CDR3 loop spans 13 amino acids. V was pared by 5 bases and J by 6 bases, with 11 bases between. As DNA, the CDR3 is TGTGCCAGCAGCCCGCCTGGTTTCAATGAGCAGTTCTTC. Translating it yields CASSPPGFNEQFF. The whole variable domain, remainder taken from reference TRBV11-2 and TRBJ2-1, is EAGVAQSPRYKIIEKRQSVAFWCNPISGHATLYWYQQILGQGPKLLIQFQNNGVVDDSQLPKDRFSAERLKGVDSTLKIQPAKLEDSAVYLCASSPPGFNEQFFGPGTRLTVL.

The chain has TRBV7-8 and TRBJ2-5; no firm D call. V was trimmed by 1 base and J by 5 bases, leaving 14 bases between them. The CDR3 covers 15 residues. Germline V gene sequence: CDR1 SGHVS, CDR2 FQNEAQ. CDR3 region: CASSLVSGSIETQYF. The CDR3 nucleotides are TGTGCCAGCAGCTTAGTTTCAGGATCCATCGAGACCCAGTACTTC.

The V gene is TRBV29-1, the J gene TRBJ1-2; 9 bases agree with TRBD1. The germline gives CDR1 SQVTM, CDR2 ANQGSEA. Trimming at V came to 0 bases and at J to 4 bases, leaving 6 bases not matched to a gene. The CDR3 sequence is 15 residues long. Written as DNA, the CDR3 is TGCAGCGTTGAAGATCCGGGACAGGGAGGCTATGGCTACACCTTC. Encoded protein: CSVEDPGQGGYGYTF.

A single count supports this clone. The CDR3 sequence: CATSDRQGHRDEQFF. Here the CDR3 DNA reads TGTGCCACCAGTGATCGGCAGGGGCACCGCGATGAGCAGTTCTTC. The chain has TRBV24-1 and TRBJ2-1; perhaps TRBD1 as D (6 bases). This CDR3 comprises 15 residues. Germline V gene lookup returns CDR1 KGHDR and CDR2 SFDVKD. V was clipped by 3 bases and J by 8 bases, with 16 bases between them.

The chain links TRBV5-8 to TRBJ1-2; D gene unclear. Between the trimmed V and J ends, which lost 1 base and 4 bases, there was a span of 8 bases. Germline CDR1 reads SGHTS; CDR2 reads YDEGEE. The CDR3 spans 13 residues. The CDR3 DNA sequence: TGTGCCAGCAGCTTGTGGGTTGCCTATGGCTACACCTTC. It specifies CASSLWVAYGYTF.

The genes are TRBV3-1 (or the pseudogene TRBV3-2) and TRBJ2-2, with D uncertain. Germline V gene lookup returns CDR1 LGHDT and CDR2 YNNKEL (reference sequence). V gave up 1 base and J gave up 4 bases, with 7 bases separating them. This CDR3 is built from 14 residues. This chain's CDR3 is CASSQGAPTGELFF. As DNA, the CDR3 is TGTGCCAGCAGCCAAGGGGCCCCCACCGGGGAGCTGTTTTTT.

This clone was picked up one time. The chain recombines TRBV24-1 with TRBJ2-2, with 8 bases fitting TRBD2. Unmatched junction bases numbered 0, after V lost 9 bases and J lost 1 base. The length of the CDR3 is 13 residues. CDR1 is KGHDR and CDR2 is SFDVKD in the germline V gene. The CDR3 reads CATAGGNTGELFF. Written as DNA, the CDR3 is TGTGCCACCGCGGGGGGGAACACCGGGGAGCTGTTTTTT.

The chain is built from TRBV30 and TRBJ2-3; weak D call: TRBD1 (5 bases). The CDR3 has 11 amino acids. Germline V CDR1 and CDR2: GTSNPN, SVGIG (reference sequence). V was clipped by 3 bases and J by 6 bases, with 7 bases between them. CDR3 sequence reads: CAWSAGDTQYF. The CDR3 DNA reads as TGTGCCTGGAGCGCAGGGGATACGCAGTATTTT. Combining the CDR3 with reference TRBV30 and TRBJ2-3 gives the whole variable domain SQTIHQWPATLVQPVGSPLSLECTVEGTSNPNLYWYRQAAGRGLQLLFYSVGIGQISSEVPQNLSASRPQDRQFILSSKKLLLSDSGFYLCAWSAGDTQYFGPGTRLTVL.

This rearrangement joins TRBV19 to TRBJ2-3; 8 bases line up with TRBD2. The CDR3 is 14 residues long. Germline CDR1 reads LNHDA; CDR2 reads SQIVND (reference sequence). CDR3 region: CASGAGVRSDTQYF. CDR3 nucleotide sequence: TGTGCAAGTGGAGCGGGAGTAAGGTCAGATACGCAGTATTTT.

The chain links TRBV20-1 to TRBJ1-2; D is uncertain. V was clipped by 3 bases and J by 6 bases, with 11 bases between them. This CDR3 comprises 12 residues. The germline CDR1 and CDR2 sequences are DFQATT and SNEGSKA (reference sequence). This CDR3 is CSASSTWNGYTF. In DNA form, the CDR3 reads TGCAGTGCTAGTTCCACCTGGAATGGCTACACCTTC.

Comment on this clone: Other DNA sequences in the same sample also yield this CDR3. The CDR3 DNA reads as TGTGCCAGCTCACCAGGCCGCGATCAGCCCCAGCATTTT. Translated: CASSPGRDQPQHF. V is TRBV18 and J is TRBJ1-5; D remains ambiguous. The CDR3 contains 13 residues. CDR1 is KGHSH and CDR2 is LQKENI in the germline V gene. The V end was cut by 2 bases, the J end by 5 bases, with 7 bases between.

The chain is built from TRBV30 and TRBJ2-2; D gene unclear. The CDR3 sequence is 12 residues long. Trimming took 2 bases from V and 8 from J, leaving 9 bases between them. The germline V gene has CDR1 GTSNPN and CDR2 SVGIG (reference sequence). In DNA, the CDR3 is TGTGCCTGGAGTTGGGTCGGGGGGGAGCTGTTTTTT. Protein sequence: CAWSWVGGELFF.

The CDR3 region has the DNA TGTGCCAGCAGCAGGACAGGGGGAAGCACAGATACGCAGTATTTT. It codes for CASSRTGGSTDTQYF. The chain uses TRBV6-5 and TRBJ2-3; TRBD1 matches at 10 bases. The CDR3 extends over 15 amino acids. Per the germline V gene, CDR1 is MNHEY and CDR2 is SVGAGI. After removal of 6 bases from V and 0 bases from J, the junction contained 3 bases not matched to a gene.